Described below is a single T cell receptor beta chain sequence and its context. Per germline, CDR1 MNHNS and CDR2 SASEGT. This CDR3 is 16 amino acids long. Deletions cut 4 bases from V and 5 bases from J, with 20 bases between. These data come from a study of Ad26.COV2.S vaccination and SARS-CoV-2 variants. Sequencing was performed with immunoSEQ multiplex PCR; in TCRdb, only in-frame clones are kept and a portion is missing. The sample has roughly 380,000 clones, over 75% seen once. Treatment defined: 15 to 20 received Ad26.COV2.S at low or high dose, single or two shots; roughly five received placebo; per-sample allocation not given. Collection of samples fell on day 63 after the first vaccine or placebo injection.

The specimen comprised peripheral blood, sampled in a trial of Ad26.COV2.S vaccine versus placebo. The receptor was isolated from a person aged 18-65 years who received the Ad26.COV2.S COVID-19 vaccine or a placebo. This chain joins TRBV6-1 and TRBJ2-5; D gene ambiguous. The CDR3 is CASSGPGQANSETQYF. The DNA of the CDR3 is TGTGCCAGCAGTGGCCCGGGTCAAGCGAATTCGGAGACCCAGTACTTC.